This T cell receptor (beta chain) was retrieved from a study of Graves' ophthalmopathy and Graves' hyperthyroidism. Amplification targeted the TCR beta CDR3 regions, with RNA transcripts as the source material. RT-PCR in the first round used HTBI primers; a second-round multiplex PCR followed. TCRdb re-derived calls from the multiplex PCR reads in MiXCR, one entry per CDR3 protein. The table lists 680,000 or so distinct CDR3 sequences, around a fifth of them singletons. PBMCs came from roughly 9.1 ml of fresh peripheral blood. Many counts were recorded for this clonotype. Sequenced input: peripheral blood. The clonotype was recovered from a woman under 30 with stable Graves' hyperthyroidism. Some clones in this sample may be carry-over from other donors' samples.

The CDR3 nucleotides read TGCAGTGCTAGAGGAGGGCGAACTTCCTACGAGCAGTACTTC. It yields the protein CSARGGRTSYEQYF. V and J are TRBV20-1 and TRBJ2-7, with D perhaps TRBD2 (5 bases). Looked up from germline, CDR1 is DFQATT and CDR2 is SNEGSKA (reference sequence). CDR3 length equals 14 residues. Trimming removed 1 base from V and 1 base from J, with 11 bases in between.